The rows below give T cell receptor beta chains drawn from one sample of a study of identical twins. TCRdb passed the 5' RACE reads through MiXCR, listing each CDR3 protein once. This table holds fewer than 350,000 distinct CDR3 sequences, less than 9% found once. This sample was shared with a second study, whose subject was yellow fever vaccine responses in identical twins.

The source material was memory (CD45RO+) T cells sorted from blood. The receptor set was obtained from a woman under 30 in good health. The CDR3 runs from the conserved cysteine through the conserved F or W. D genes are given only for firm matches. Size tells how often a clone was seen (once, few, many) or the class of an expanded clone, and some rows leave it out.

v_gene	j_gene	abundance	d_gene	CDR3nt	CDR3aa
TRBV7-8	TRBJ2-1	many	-	TGTGCCAGCAGCTCCGTTTGGAATGAGCAGTTCTTC	CASSSVWNEQFF
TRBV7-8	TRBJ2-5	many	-	TGTGCCAGCAGCTTGGATTCCTGGGCAGAGACCCAGTACTTC	CASSLDSWAETQYF
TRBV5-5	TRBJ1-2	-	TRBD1	TGTGCCAGCAGCTCCACAGGGGATAGTTTGCTTGGCTACACCTTC	CASSSTGDSLLGYTF
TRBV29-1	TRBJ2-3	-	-	TGCAGCGTTGGCAAACTAGTATCCAGAACAGATACGCAGTATTTT	CSVGKLVSRTDTQYF
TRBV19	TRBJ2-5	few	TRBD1	TGTGCCAGTAGTTTTTCACAGGGGGCGGGGGAGACCCAGTACTTC	CASSFSQGAGETQYF
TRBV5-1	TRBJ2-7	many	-	TGCGCCAGCAGCTTGGCCGCCGGAACAGCCTACGAGCAGTACTTC	CASSLAAGTAYEQYF
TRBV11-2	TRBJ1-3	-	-	TGTGCCAGCAGCACGGGGGAACCGGGAAACACCATATATTTT	CASSTGEPGNTIYF
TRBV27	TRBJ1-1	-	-	TGTGCCAGCAGTTTCGTGGGGCAGGGGACTGAAGCTTTCTTT	CASSFVGQGTEAFF
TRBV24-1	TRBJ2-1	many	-	TGTGCCACCAGTGCTAGTGTGGAGAATGAGCAGTTCTTC	CATSASVENEQFF
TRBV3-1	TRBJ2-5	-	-	TGTGCCAGCAGCCAAAATCTGGGGAAAGATACCCAGTACTTC	CASSQNLGKDTQYF
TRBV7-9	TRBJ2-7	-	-	TGTGCCAGCAGCCCCTTTGATGACTACGAGCAGTACTTC	CASSPFDDYEQYF
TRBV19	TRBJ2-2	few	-	TGTGCCAGTAGTATGAGGCGAGAGAACACCGGGGAGCTGTTTTTT	CASSMRRENTGELFF
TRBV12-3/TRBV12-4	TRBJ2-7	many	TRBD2	TGTGCCAGCACCGTGACTAGCGGGATTCCCTACGAGCAGTACTTC	CASTVTSGIPYEQYF
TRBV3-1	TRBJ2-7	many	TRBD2	TGTGCCAGCAGCCCCTGGGGCGGGAGCTCCTACGAGCAGTACTTC	CASSPWGGSSYEQYF
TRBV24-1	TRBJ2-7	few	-	TGTGCCACCAGTAACCGGGGCAGCCCCTACGAGCAGTACTTC	CATSNRGSPYEQYF
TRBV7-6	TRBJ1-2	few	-	TGTGCCAGCAGCTTGGTCCAGAACTATGGCTACACCTTC	CASSLVQNYGYTF
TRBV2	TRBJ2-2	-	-	TGTGCCAGCTCCTCGGGAGCGGGCACCGGGGAGCTGTTTTTT	CASSSGAGTGELFF
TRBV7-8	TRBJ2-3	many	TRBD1	TGTGCCAGCAGAACAGGGGACCCCACAGATACGCAGTATTTT	CASRTGDPTDTQYF
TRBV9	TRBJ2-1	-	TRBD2	TGTGCCAGCAGCGATCGCGTGACTAGCGAAAAGCAGTTCTTC	CASSDRVTSEKQFF
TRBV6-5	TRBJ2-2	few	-	TGTGCCAGCAGTTACGGATCAGGGTACAGCGGGGAGCTGTTTTTT	CASSYGSGYSGELFF
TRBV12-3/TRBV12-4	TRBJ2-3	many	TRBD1	TGTGCCAGCAGTCTGGCGGGACAGGGAGTGGGGCAGTATTTT	CASSLAGQGVGQYF
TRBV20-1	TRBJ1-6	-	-	TGCAGTGCTAGGGTCCCAGCGGGCTATAATTCACCCCTCCACTTT	CSARVPAGYNSPLHF
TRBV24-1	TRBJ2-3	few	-	TGTGCCACCAGTGATCCGCACAGGGTTGGCACAGATACGCAGTATTTT	CATSDPHRVGTDTQYF
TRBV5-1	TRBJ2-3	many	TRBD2	TGCGCCAGCAGCTCTGGACTAGCGGGAATAGATACGCAGTATTTT	CASSSGLAGIDTQYF
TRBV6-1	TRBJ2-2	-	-	TGTGCCACCCGCGGGACTCCGAACACCGGGGAGCTGTTTTTT	CATRGTPNTGELFF
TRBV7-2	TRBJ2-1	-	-	TGTGCCAGCACCACCGGCGGGGTCCCCTACAATGAGCAGTTCTTC	CASTTGGVPYNEQFF
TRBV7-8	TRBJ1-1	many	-	TGTGCCAGCAGCTCAGACAAGGGGAGGTACACTGAAGCTTTCTTT	CASSSDKGRYTEAFF
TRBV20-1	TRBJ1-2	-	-	TGCAGTGCTAGGACTCTAATATCGGATGGCTACACCTTC	CSARTLISDGYTF
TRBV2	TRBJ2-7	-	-	TGTGCCAGCAGGCCAGGGGCAAGAGAGCAGTACTTC	CASRPGAREQYF
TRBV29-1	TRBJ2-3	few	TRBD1	TGCAGCGTCGGTCAGGGGGCGCGGACAGATACGCAGTATTTT	CSVGQGARTDTQYF
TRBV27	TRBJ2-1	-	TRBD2	TGTGCCAGCAGTTTACTGCTAGCGGGAGGGCCGGGGAATGAGCAGTTCTTC	CASSLLLAGGPGNEQFF
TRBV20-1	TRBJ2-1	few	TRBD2	TGCAGTGCCGCAGTACTAGCGGGAGGGGACAGTGAGCAGTTCTTC	CSAAVLAGGDSEQFF
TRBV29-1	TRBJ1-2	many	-	TGCGGTGGCGGGGGACGGTCCTATGGCTACACCTTC	CGGGGRSYGYTF
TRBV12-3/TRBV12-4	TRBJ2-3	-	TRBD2	TGTGCCAGCAGTCTCTGGACTAGTGCAGATACGCAGTATTTT	CASSLWTSADTQYF
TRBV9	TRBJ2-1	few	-	TGTGCCAGCAGCGTAGCACCGACAGGTCAGCAGGGGCAGTTCTTC	CASSVAPTGQQGQFF
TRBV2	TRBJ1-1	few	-	TGTGCCAGCAGTAAGGACAGTCCCGAAGCTTTCTTT	CASSKDSPEAFF
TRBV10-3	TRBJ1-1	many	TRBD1	TGTGCCATCACCGGACAGGGGAGCACTGAAGCTTTCTTT	CAITGQGSTEAFF
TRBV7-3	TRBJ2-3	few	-	TGTGCCAGCAGCCCTCCTTCCCGGCCTACAGATACGCAGTATTTT	CASSPPSRPTDTQYF
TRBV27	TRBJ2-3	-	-	TGTGCCAGCAATCTTGCCGGGGCAGGCACAGATACGCAGTATTTT	CASNLAGAGTDTQYF
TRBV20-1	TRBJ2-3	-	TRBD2	TGCAGTGCTAGAGCCCAAGGTAGCGGGAGAACCACAGATACGCAGTATTTT	CSARAQGSGRTTDTQYF
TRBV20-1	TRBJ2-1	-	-	TGCAGTGCTAGAGATCGGAGCGACCTTGAGCAGTTCTTC	CSARDRSDLEQFF
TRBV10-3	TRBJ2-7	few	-	TGTGCCATCAGTGAGTTTGACGAGCAGTACTTC	CAISEFDEQYF
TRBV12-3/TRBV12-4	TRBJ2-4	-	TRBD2	TGTGCCAGCAGTTTAGGCGGGAGAGCCAAAAACATTCAGTACTTC	CASSLGGRAKNIQYF